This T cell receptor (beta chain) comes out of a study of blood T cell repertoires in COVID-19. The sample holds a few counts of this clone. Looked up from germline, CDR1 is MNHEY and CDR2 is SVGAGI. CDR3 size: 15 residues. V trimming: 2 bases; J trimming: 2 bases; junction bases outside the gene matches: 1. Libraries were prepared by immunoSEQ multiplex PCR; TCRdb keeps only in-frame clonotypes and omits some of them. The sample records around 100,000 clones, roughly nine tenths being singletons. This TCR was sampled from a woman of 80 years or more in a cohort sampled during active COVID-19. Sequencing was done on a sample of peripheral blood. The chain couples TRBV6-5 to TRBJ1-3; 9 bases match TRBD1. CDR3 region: CASSYGTGTGNTIYF. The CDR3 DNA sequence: TGTGCCAGCAGTTACGGGACAGGGACTGGAAACACCATATATTTT.